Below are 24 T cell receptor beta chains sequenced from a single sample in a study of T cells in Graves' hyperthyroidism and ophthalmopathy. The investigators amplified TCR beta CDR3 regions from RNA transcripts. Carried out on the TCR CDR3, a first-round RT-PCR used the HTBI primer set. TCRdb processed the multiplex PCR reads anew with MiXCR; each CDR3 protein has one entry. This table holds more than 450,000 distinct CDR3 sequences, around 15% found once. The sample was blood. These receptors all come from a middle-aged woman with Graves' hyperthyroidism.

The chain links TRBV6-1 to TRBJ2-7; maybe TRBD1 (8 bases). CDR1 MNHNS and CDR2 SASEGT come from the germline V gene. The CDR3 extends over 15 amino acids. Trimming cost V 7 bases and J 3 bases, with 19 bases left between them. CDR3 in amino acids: CASTMGGTGNYEQYF. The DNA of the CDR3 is TGTGCCAGCACTATGGGGGGGACAGGAAACTACGAGCAGTACTTC.

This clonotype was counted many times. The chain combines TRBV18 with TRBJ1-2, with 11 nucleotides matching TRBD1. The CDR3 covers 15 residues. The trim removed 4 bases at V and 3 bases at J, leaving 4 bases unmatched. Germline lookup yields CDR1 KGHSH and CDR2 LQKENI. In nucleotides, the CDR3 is TGTGCCAGCTCACGACGGACAGGGGGCGACTATGGCTACACCTTC. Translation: CASSRRTGGDYGYTF.

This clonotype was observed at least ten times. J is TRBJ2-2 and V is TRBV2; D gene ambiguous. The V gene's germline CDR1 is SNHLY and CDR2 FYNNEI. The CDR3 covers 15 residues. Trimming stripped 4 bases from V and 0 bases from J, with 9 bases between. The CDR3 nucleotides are TGTGCCAGCAGTGCCCCGACACCGAACACCGGGGAGCTGTTTTTT. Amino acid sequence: CASSAPTPNTGELFF.

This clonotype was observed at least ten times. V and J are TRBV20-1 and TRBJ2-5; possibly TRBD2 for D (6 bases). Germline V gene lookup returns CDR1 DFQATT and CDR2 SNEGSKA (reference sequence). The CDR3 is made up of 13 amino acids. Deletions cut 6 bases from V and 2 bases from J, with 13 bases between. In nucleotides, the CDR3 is TGCAGTGCGAGGGGACTGCTGCAAGAGACCCAGTACTTC. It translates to CSARGLLQETQYF.

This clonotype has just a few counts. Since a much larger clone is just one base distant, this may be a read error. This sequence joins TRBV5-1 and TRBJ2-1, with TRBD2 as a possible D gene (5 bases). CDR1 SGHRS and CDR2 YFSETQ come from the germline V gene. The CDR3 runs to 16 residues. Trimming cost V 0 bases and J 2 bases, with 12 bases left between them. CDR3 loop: CASSLELGLPYNEQFF. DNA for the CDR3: TGCGCCAGCAGCTTGGAGTTAGGACTCCCCTACAATGAGCAGTTCTTC.

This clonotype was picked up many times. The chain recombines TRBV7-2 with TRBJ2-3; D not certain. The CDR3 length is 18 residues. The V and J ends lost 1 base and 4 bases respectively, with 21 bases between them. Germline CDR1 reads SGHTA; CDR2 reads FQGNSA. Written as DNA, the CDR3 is TGTGCCAGCAGCTTAGTCTGGTTGCGGACCCCGGGCCCAGATACGCAGTATTTT. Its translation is CASSLVWLRTPGPDTQYF.

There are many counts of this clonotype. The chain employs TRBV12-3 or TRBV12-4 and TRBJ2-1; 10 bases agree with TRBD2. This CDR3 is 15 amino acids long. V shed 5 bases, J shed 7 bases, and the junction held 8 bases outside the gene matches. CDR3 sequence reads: CASSPSGSDINEQFF. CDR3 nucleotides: TGTGCCAGCAGTCCTAGCGGGAGTGATATTAATGAGCAGTTCTTC.

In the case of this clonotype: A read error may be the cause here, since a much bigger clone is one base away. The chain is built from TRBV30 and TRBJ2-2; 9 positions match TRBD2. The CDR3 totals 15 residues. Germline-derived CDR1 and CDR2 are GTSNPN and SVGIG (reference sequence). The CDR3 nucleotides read TGTGCCCGGAGTGAGGGTAGCGGGGGTTCCGGGGAGCTGTTTTTT. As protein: CARSEGSGGSGELFF. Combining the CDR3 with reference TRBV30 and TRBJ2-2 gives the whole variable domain SQTIHQWPATLVQPVGSPLSLECTVEGTSNPNLYWYRQAAGRGLQLLFYSVGIGQISSEVPQNLSASRPQDRQFILSSKKLLLSDSGFYLCARSEGSGGSGELFFGEGSRLTVL.

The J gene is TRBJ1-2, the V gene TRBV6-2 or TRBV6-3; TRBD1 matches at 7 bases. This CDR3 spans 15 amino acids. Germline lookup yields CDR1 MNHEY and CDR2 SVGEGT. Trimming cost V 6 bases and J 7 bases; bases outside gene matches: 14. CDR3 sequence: CASRPSGGGGTGYTF. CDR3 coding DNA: TGTGCCAGCAGACCCTCCGGGGGAGGGGGCACTGGCTACACCTTC.

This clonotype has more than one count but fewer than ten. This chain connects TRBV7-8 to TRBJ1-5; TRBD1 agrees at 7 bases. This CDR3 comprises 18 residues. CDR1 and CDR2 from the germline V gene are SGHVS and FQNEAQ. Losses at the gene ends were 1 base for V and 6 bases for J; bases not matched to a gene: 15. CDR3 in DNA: TGTGCCAGCAGCTTAGGTCCCCGGCAAACAGGGACAGCTCAGCCCCAGCATTTT. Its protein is CASSLGPRQTGTAQPQHF.

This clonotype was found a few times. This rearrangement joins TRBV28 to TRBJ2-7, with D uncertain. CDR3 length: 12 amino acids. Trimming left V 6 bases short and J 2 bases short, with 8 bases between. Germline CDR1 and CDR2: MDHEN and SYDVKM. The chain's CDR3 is CASRYRTYEQYF. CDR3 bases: TGTGCCAGCAGGTATCGTACCTACGAGCAGTACTTC.

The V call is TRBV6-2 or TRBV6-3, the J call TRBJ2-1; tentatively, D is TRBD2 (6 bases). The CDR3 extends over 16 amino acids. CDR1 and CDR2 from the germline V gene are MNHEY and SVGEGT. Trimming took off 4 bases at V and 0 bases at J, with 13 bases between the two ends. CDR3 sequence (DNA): TGTGCCAGCAGTTCCAAGGACTATTACTCCTACAATGAGCAGTTCTTC. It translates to CASSSKDYYSYNEQFF.

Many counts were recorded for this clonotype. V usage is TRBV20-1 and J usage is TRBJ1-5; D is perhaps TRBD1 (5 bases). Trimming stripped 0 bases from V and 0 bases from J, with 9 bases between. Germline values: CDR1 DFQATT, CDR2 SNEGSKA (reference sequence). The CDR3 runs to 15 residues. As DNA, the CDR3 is TGCAGTGCTAGAGAACAGGAGGCTAGCAATCAGCCCCAGCATTTT. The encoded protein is CSAREQEASNQPQHF.

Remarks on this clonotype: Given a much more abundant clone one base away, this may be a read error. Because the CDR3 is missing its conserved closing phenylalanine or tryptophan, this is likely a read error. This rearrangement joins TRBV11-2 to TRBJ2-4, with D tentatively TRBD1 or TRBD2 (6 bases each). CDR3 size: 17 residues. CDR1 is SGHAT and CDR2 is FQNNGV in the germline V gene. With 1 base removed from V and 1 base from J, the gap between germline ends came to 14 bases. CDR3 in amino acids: CASSLVGGSVAKNIQYV. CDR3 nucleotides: TGTGCCAGCAGCTTAGTCGGGGGCTCGGTGGCCAAAAACATTCAGTACGTC.

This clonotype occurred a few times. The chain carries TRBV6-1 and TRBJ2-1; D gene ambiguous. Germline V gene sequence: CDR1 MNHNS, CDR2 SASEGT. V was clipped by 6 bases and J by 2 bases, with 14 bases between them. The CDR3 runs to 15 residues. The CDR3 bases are TGTGCCAGCAGAGAGGACCCCTTTCCCTACAATGAGCAGTTCTTC. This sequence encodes CASREDPFPYNEQFF.

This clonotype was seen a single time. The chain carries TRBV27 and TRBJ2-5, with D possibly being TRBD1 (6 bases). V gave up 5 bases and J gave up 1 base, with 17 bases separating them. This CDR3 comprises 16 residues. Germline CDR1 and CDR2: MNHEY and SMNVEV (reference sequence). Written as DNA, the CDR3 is TGTGCCAGCAGTCCTCTAACGGGACAATTCCAAGAGACCCAGTACTTC. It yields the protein CASSPLTGQFQETQYF.

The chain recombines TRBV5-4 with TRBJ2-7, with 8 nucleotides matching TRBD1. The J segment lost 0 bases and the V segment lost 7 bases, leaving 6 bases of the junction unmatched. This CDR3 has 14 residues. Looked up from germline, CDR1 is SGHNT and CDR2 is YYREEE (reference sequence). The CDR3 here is CASSSQGVSYEQYF. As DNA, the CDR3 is TGTGCCAGCTCTTCACAGGGGGTCTCCTACGAGCAGTACTTC.

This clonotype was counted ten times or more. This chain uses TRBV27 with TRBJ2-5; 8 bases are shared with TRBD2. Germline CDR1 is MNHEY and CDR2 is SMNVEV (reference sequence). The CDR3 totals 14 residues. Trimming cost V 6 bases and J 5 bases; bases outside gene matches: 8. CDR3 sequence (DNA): TGTGCCAGCAGCCTGATTAGCGGGATGGAGACCCAGTACTTC. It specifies CASSLISGMETQYF.

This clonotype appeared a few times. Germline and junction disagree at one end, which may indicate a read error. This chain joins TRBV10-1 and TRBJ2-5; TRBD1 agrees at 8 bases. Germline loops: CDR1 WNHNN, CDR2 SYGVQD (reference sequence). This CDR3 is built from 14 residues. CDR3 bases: TGCGCCAGCAATGAGGGACAGGACCAAGAGACCCAGTACTTC. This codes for CASNEGQDQETQYF.

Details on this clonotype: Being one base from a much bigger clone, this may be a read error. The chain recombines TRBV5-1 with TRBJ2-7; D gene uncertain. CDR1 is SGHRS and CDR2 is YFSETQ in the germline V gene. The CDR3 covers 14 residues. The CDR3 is CASSLDRLSYGQYF. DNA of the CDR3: TGCGCCAGCAGCTTGGACCGACTCTCCTACGGGCAGTACTTC. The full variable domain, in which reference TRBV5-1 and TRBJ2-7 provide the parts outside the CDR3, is KAGVTQTPRYLIKTRGQQVTLSCSPISGHRSVSWYQQTPGQGLQFLFEYFSETQRNKGNFPGRFSGRQFSNSRSEMNVSTLELGDSALYLCASSLDRLSYGQYFGPGTRLTVT.

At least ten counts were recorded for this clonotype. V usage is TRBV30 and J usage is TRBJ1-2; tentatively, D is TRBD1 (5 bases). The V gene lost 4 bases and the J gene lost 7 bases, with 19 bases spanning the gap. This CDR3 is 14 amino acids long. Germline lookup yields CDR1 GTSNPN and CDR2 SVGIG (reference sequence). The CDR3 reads CAWTHHPGGSGYTF. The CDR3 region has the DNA TGTGCCTGGACCCATCACCCCGGGGGATCTGGCTACACCTTC. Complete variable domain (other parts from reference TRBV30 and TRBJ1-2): SQTIHQWPATLVQPVGSPLSLECTVEGTSNPNLYWYRQAAGRGLQLLFYSVGIGQISSEVPQNLSASRPQDRQFILSSKKLLLSDSGFYLCAWTHHPGGSGYTFGSGTRLTVV.

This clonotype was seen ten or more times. CDR3 in amino acids: CASIGLAGGGETQYF. CDR3 nucleotide sequence: TGTGCCAGCATCGGACTAGCGGGGGGAGGGGAGACCCAGTACTTC. The chain has TRBV28 and TRBJ2-5, with 14 positions matching TRBD2. CDR1 and CDR2 from the germline V gene are MDHEN and SYDVKM. The CDR3 is 15 amino acids. Trimming cost V 7 bases and J 5 bases; bases outside gene matches: 6.

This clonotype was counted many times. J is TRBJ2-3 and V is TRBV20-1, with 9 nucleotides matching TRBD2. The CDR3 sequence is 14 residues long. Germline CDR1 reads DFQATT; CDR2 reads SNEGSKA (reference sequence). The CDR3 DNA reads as TGCAGCCCCGAGGGCGGGAGGGCCCCAGATACGCAGTATTTT. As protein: CSPEGGRAPDTQYF.

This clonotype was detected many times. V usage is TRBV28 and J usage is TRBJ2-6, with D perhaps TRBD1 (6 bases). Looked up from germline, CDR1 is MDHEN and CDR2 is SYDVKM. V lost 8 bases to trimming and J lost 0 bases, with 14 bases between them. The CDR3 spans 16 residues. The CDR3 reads CASRLTGSSGANVLTF. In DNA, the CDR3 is TGTGCCAGCCGCCTGACAGGTTCCTCTGGGGCCAACGTCCTGACTTTC.